These T cell receptor beta chains were read from a single sample in a study of blood T cell repertoires in COVID-19. Generated by immunoSEQ multiplex PCR, the TCRdb table keeps only in-frame clones and is missing some. The repertoire holds under 350,000 clones, with roughly 89% as singletons. What was sequenced was peripheral blood. Source of these receptors: a man over 45 with acute or convalescent COVID-19. Each CDR3 is given without its conserved first and last residue. D genes are given only for firm matches.

D gene,V gene,J gene,CDR3 protein
.,TRBV18,TRBJ1-2,ASSPVGTLRGYT
.,TRBV5-1,TRBJ2-1,ASSWGGLNNEQF
.,TRBV5-4,TRBJ2-3,ASSFRLGGTDTQY
TRBD2,TRBV5-1,TRBJ2-1,ASSPSGGVFNEQF
TRBD2,TRBV7-3,TRBJ2-5,ASSLRKGSGASGETQY
.,TRBV13,TRBJ1-1,ASSVNLGATEAF
.,TRBV29-1,TRBJ1-5,SVGLGVNQPQH
TRBD1,TRBV2,TRBJ1-1,ASTEEGQGNTEAF
.,TRBV25-1,TRBJ2-7,ASSESPEREQY
.,TRBV11-2,TRBJ1-1,ASSLDRGTEAF
.,TRBV5-4,TRBJ1-1,ASSLGSPGEAF
TRBD1,TRBV10-3,TRBJ2-7,AIMGTGGSYEQY
.,TRBV10-3,TRBJ1-2,AISESTAGYGYT
TRBD1,TRBV5-1,TRBJ2-1,ASSEQGVPSYNEQF
TRBD1,TRBV7-8,TRBJ1-5,ASSLGPGGIQPQH
TRBD1,TRBV10-3,TRBJ2-7,AISELDRGGEQY
TRBD2,TRBV20-1,TRBJ2-2,SASTSGNTGELF
TRBD2,TRBV27,TRBJ2-7,ASSLRARAGGHEQY
.,TRBV12-3/TRBV12-4,TRBJ2-7,ASSLAGAYEQY
TRBD1,TRBV10-1,TRBJ2-7,ASSQEPGQGLEQY
.,TRBV7-6,TRBJ1-5,ASSPDSSNQPQH
.,TRBV6-1,TRBJ1-2,ASSEGHGYGYT
TRBD1,TRBV12-3/TRBV12-4,TRBJ1-4,ASSRDSEKLF
TRBD1,TRBV6-6,TRBJ2-1,ASSPTDRGGSYNEQF
.,TRBV3-1/TRBV3-2,TRBJ2-3,ASSQADPRSPY